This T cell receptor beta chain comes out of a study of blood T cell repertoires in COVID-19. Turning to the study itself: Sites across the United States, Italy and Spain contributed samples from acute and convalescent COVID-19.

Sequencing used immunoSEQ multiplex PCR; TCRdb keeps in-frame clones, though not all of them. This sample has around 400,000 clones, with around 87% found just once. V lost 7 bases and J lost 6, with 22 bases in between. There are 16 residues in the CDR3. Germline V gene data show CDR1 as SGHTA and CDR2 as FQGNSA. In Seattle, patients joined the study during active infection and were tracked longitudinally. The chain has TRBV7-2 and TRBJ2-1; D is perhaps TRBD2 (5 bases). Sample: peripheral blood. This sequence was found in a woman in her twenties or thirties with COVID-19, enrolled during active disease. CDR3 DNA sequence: TGTGCCAGCACCCAATCGGCGACTAAGCGCCTCAATGAGCAGTTCTTC. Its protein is CASTQSATKRLNEQFF.